The source of this TCR beta chain is a study of blood T cell repertoires in COVID-19. Study-wide context: Donors in the United States, Italy and Spain gave samples during acute or convalescent COVID-19.

The authors' processing: Amplification of reference gene primers was used by the study to estimate nucleated cell counts. Generated by immunoSEQ multiplex PCR, the TCRdb table keeps only in-frame clones and is missing some. V, J and clone size are taken as reported in that table, and D and trimming were inferred from the DNA itself. The repertoire has roughly 300,000 clones, around 88% of them found once; the top ten carry 1.2%. V shed 6 bases and J 1 base; nucleotides not matched to a gene: 1. Looked up from germline, CDR1 is LNHDA and CDR2 is SQIVND (reference sequence). The CDR3 has 15 amino acids.

The sequence derives from a woman between 45 and 65 years old with acute or convalescent COVID-19. V gene TRBV19 combines with J gene TRBJ2-2, with TRBD1 identical over 11 bases. The specimen sequenced was peripheral blood. CDR3 residues: CASRDRGLNTGELFF. The CDR3 DNA sequence: TGTGCCAGTAGGGACAGGGGGCTGAACACCGGGGAGCTGTTTTTT.